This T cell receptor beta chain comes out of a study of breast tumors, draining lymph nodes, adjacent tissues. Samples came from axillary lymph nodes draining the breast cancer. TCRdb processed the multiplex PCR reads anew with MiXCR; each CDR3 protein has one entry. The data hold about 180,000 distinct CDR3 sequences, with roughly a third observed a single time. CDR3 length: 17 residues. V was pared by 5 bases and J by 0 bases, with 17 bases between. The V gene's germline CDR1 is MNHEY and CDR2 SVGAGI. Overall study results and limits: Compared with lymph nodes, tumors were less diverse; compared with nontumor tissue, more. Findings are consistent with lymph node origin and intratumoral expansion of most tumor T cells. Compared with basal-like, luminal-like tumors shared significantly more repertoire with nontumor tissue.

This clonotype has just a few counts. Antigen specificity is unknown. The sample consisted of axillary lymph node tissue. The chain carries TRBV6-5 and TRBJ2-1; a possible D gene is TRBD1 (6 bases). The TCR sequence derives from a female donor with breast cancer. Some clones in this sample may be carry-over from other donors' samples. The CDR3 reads CASSTRTAGSSYNEQFF. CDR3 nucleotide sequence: TGTGCCAGCAGTACCCGGACAGCCGGAAGCTCCTACAATGAGCAGTTCTTC.